This TCR beta chain is drawn from a study of blood T cells in healthy people across ages. For the study at large: Researchers report that template switching captured about one barcoded beta molecule per two T cells.

Using a J-beta primer mix together with a sample-barcoded 5' primer, a second PCR was run for about 7 to 12 cycles. Researchers report that each sample yielded at least 2.5 million CDR3-containing paired-end reads. TCRdb reanalysed the 5' RACE reads using MiXCR and keeps one entry per CDR3 protein. Among 700,000 to 1,000,000 distinct CDR3 sequences listed, 44% were seen once. With 4 bases removed from V and 2 bases from J, the gap between germline ends came to 19 bases. The CDR3 spans 16 residues. In germline, CDR1 is SGHRS, CDR2 YFSETQ. There were healthy Caucasian individuals from Russia, aged about 6 to 100, serving as donors. Per sample, a minimum of 7 million PBMCs were isolated.

This rearrangement joins TRBV5-1 to TRBJ2-7; a weak D match, TRBD1 (5 bases). The clonotype originates from a man in his fifties or sixties in good health. Sequencing was performed on blood. Here the CDR3 reads CASSERLAGITYEQYF. CDR3 DNA sequence: TGCGCCAGCAGCGAGAGGTTAGCAGGGATAACCTACGAGCAGTACTTC.